This T cell receptor beta chain appears in the sequencing data of a study of cytotoxic CD8 clonotypes in ibrutinib-treated CLL. Study in general: Average yields of 255,043 productive templates and approximately 100,000 productive rearrangements characterized the samples.

Using immunoSEQ multiplex PCR, the repertoire was profiled, and TCRdb retains in-frame clones only, with some absent. This sample carries about 160,000 clones, around nine tenths of them seen once, and the ten largest clones take over 2.5%. Comments on this clone: Its antigen is unidentified.

Findings and limits, study-wide: Public clonotypes were rare and shrank or held steady on treatment.

Sample: PBMCs, taken at disease progression, from a patient treated with ibrutinib. The clonotype comes from a human donor with chronic lymphocytic leukemia.

The CDR3 DNA reads as TGCAGCGTTAGTCGGCGGGAGTTGATCTTAGGCTACAATGAGCAGTTCTTC. This encodes CSVSRRELILGYNEQFF. The chain has TRBV29-1 and TRBJ2-1; 7 nucleotides line up with TRBD2. Germline V gene sequence: CDR1 SQVTM, CDR2 ANQGSEA. The trim removed 5 bases at V and 3 bases at J, leaving 16 bases unmatched. The CDR3 has 17 amino acids.